This entry lists 5 T cell receptor beta chains sequenced from one sample in a study of blood T cells in healthy people across ages. A second roughly 7 to 12 cycle PCR used barcoded and J-beta primers. MiXCR, run by TCRdb on the 5' RACE reads, gives a single entry per CDR3 protein. This table has 650,000 to 1,000,000 distinct CDR3 sequences, about 36% appearing once. Sequencing was performed on blood. The receptors originated from a man aged 18 to 30 in good health.

The chain has TRBV2 and TRBJ2-5, with no clear D. Trimming took off 8 bases at V and 5 bases at J, with 6 bases between the two ends. This CDR3 has 10 amino acids. The germline gives CDR1 SNHLY, CDR2 FYNNEI. The CDR3 protein is CASARETQYF. DNA for the CDR3: TGTGCCAGCGCGAGGGAGACCCAGTACTTC. Based on the CDR3 plus reference TRBV2 and TRBJ2-5, the full variable domain is EPEVTQTPSHQVTQMGQEVILRCVPISNHLYFYWYRQILGQKVEFLVSFYNNEISEKSEIFDDQFSVERPDGSNFTLKIRSTKLEDSAMYFCASARETQYFGPGTRLLVL.

The sample holds a few counts of this clonotype. The chain has TRBV6-6 and TRBJ2-1; unclear D gene. TRBJ2-7 explains the end of the DNA better; the J call may be wrong. The length of the CDR3 is 13 residues. Germline-derived CDR1 and CDR2 are MNHNY and SVGAGI (reference sequence). CDR3 nucleotides: TGTGCCAGCAGTCTAACCTCCTACAATGAGCAGTACTTC. It encodes CASSLTSYNEQYF.

The chain uses TRBV18 and TRBJ2-3; TRBD1 aligns across 7 bases. Unmatched junction bases numbered 5, after V lost 4 bases and J lost 4 bases. This CDR3 has 14 amino acids. Germline V gene data show CDR1 as KGHSH and CDR2 as LQKENI. The CDR3 DNA sequence: TGTGCCAGCTCACTGGGGGACAGACCAGATACGCAGTATTTT. Its protein is CASSLGDRPDTQYF.

This clonotype was counted a few times. The rearrangement links TRBV6-6 to TRBJ2-5; 7 bases line up with TRBD2. The V gene end was trimmed by 8 bases and the J gene end by 1 base; junction bases not matched to a gene: 4. The germline gives CDR1 MNHNY, CDR2 SVGAGI (reference sequence). The CDR3 contains 13 residues. The CDR3 DNA sequence: TGTGCCAGCTCAGCGGGGACCCAAGAGACCCAGTACTTC. It translates to CASSAGTQETQYF.

This clonotype was observed a few times. The rearrangement uses TRBV6-6 and TRBJ2-3; no clear D. The CDR3 sequence is 14 residues long. Trimming stripped 2 bases from V and 4 bases from J, with 10 bases between. Germline CDR1 and CDR2: MNHNY and SVGAGI (reference sequence). CDR3 sequence: CASSYTDRADTQYF. The CDR3 bases are TGTGCCAGCAGTTACACGGACCGCGCAGATACGCAGTATTTT.